Below are 21 T cell receptor beta chains sequenced from a single sample in a study of OX40 agonist ivuxolimab in advanced cancers. Some clones are missing from TCRdb's copy, which holds only in-frame ones; the method was immunoSEQ multiplex PCR. Altogether tens of thousands of clones are present, 85% to 90% being singletons, with the ten largest covering about 11%. Sequenced here: CD4+ or CD8+ T cells sorted from blood, sampled in a trial of the OX40 agonist ivuxolimab. Receptors originate from an adult with an advanced solid tumor such as melanoma, head and neck, liver or kidney cancer.

The chain combines TRBV5-4 with TRBJ2-1; 9 bases map to TRBD2. From germline, CDR1 is SGHNT and CDR2 YYREEE (reference sequence). The CDR3 covers 14 residues. Unmatched junction bases numbered 4, after V lost 3 bases and J lost 6 bases. The CDR3 DNA is TGTGCCAGCAGCTCCCCGGGACTAGCCAATGAGCAGTTCTTC. Translating it yields CASSSPGLANEQFF.

This chain uses TRBV6-6 with TRBJ2-2; D is ambiguous. Trimming removed 5 bases from V and 5 bases from J, with 9 bases in between. CDR1 MNHNY and CDR2 SVGAGI come from the germline V gene (reference sequence). The CDR3 contains 13 residues. The CDR3: CASSEAVTGELFF. The CDR3 DNA is TGTGCCAGCAGTGAGGCGGTGACCGGGGAGCTGTTTTTT.

This clone was counted only a few times. This chain joins TRBV5-1 and TRBJ2-2; TRBD2 matches 9 bases. Germline CDR1 is SGHRS and CDR2 is YFSETQ. After removal of 5 bases from V and 5 bases from J, the junction contained 10 bases not matched to a gene. The CDR3 sequence is 16 residues long. Here the CDR3 DNA reads TGCGCCAGCAGTAGGGCGGGAGGGCGGTCGACCGGGGAGCTGTTTTTT. Protein: CASSRAGGRSTGELFF.

The chain combines TRBV7-8 with TRBJ2-7, with TRBD2 identical over 11 bases. V lost 6 bases, J lost 3 bases, and 7 bases stayed unmatched. The CDR3 has 15 amino acids. Germline V gene data show CDR1 as SGHVS and CDR2 as FQNEAQ. The CDR3 DNA reads TGTGCCAGCAGTCGTACTAGCGGGAGTGTCTACGAGCAGTACTTC. Amino acids: CASSRTSGSVYEQYF.

For the CDR3, the DNA is TGCGCCAGCAGTGAGGGACAGGGGGCGTCGGCTTTCTTT. It specifies CASSEGQGASAFF. The chain uses TRBV10-1 and TRBJ1-1; 11 bases are shared with TRBD1. CDR1 is WNHNN, CDR2 SYGVQD, per germline (reference sequence). V trimming: 2 bases; J trimming: 11 bases; junction bases outside the gene matches: 4. The CDR3 consists of 13 residues.

The V gene is TRBV5-1, the J gene TRBJ2-7, with TRBD2 as a possible D gene (5 bases). Germline V gives CDR1 SGHRS, CDR2 YFSETQ. Deletions cut 0 bases from V and 2 bases from J, with 15 bases between. The CDR3 is 16 residues long. The CDR3 DNA sequence: TGCGCCAGCAGCTTGGTTGGCGGACTCGCCACCTACGAGCAGTACTTC. This codes for CASSLVGGLATYEQYF.

Points on this clone: At one end, the junction sequence differs from germline, possibly due to a read error. Other nucleotide sequences in the sample specify the same CDR3. V and J are TRBV6-5 and TRBJ1-2, with D unclear. This CDR3 has 14 residues. Germline V gives CDR1 MNHEY, CDR2 SVGAGI. This CDR3 reads CASSYSDLNYGYTF. The CDR3 region has the DNA TGTGCCAGCAGTTACTCTGACCTTAACTATGGCTACACTTTC.

The chain employs TRBV7-9 and TRBJ2-7; tentative D call: TRBD2 (5 bases). Per germline, CDR1 SEHNR and CDR2 FQNEAQ (reference sequence). The CDR3 runs to 14 residues. The V gene lost 2 bases and the J gene lost 0 bases, with 8 bases spanning the gap. The CDR3 DNA reads TGTGCCAGCAGCTTAATGGACTCCTCCTACGAGCAGTACTTC. Amino acid sequence: CASSLMDSSYEQYF.

To note about this clone: The sample has other DNA sequences that encode this CDR3 too. The chain is built from TRBV5-1 and TRBJ2-5; tentatively, D is TRBD2 (7 bases). The germline V gene has CDR1 SGHRS and CDR2 YFSETQ. The CDR3 length is 14 residues. V lost 2 bases and J 1 base, leaving 9 bases between the germline ends. The CDR3 loop reads CASSFGGLQETQYF. DNA for the CDR3: TGCGCCAGCAGCTTCGGGGGGCTCCAAGAGACCCAGTACTTC. Supplemented by reference TRBV5-1 and TRBJ2-5, the full variable domain reads KAGVTQTPRYLIKTRGQQVTLSCSPISGHRSVSWYQQTPGQGLQFLFEYFSETQRNKGNFPGRFSGRQFSNSRSEMNVSTLELGDSALYLCASSFGGLQETQYFGPGTRLLVL.

The chain carries TRBV18 and TRBJ1-1; 9 nucleotides align to TRBD1. The CDR3 covers 13 residues. The ends lost 5 bases at V and 6 bases at J; junction bases unmatched: 4. Germline V lookup: CDR1 KGHSH, CDR2 LQKENI. In nucleotides, the CDR3 is TGTGCCAGCTCAGGACAGGGGATAGCTGAAGCTTTCTTT. It translates to CASSGQGIAEAFF.

The chain has TRBV27 and TRBJ2-5; perhaps TRBD2 as D (6 bases). Germline CDR1 reads MNHEY; CDR2 reads SMNVEV (reference sequence). V lost 1 base to trimming and J lost 4 bases, with 10 bases between them. There are 14 residues in the CDR3. The CDR3 coding sequence is TGTGCCAGCAGTTTATGGCAGGGAGGAGAGACCCAGTACTTC. This sequence encodes CASSLWQGGETQYF.

The V and J genes are TRBV29-1 and TRBJ2-7; D unresolved. Germline CDR1 reads SQVTM; CDR2 reads ANQGSEA. V shed 4 bases and J shed 5 bases, with 9 bases lying between them. CDR3 length: 11 amino acids. The CDR3 is CSVGRTHEQYF. CDR3 nucleotide sequence: TGCAGCGTTGGGAGAACTCACGAGCAGTACTTC.

This clone was observed a few times. The rearrangement links TRBV30 to TRBJ1-1; the D is unclear. Germline V gene sequence: CDR1 GTSNPN, CDR2 SVGIG (reference sequence). The CDR3 is 11 residues long. In DNA form, the CDR3 reads TGTGCAGTAAAAGATGACACTGAAGCTTTCTTT. This encodes CAVKDDTEAFF. Variable domain in full (rest from reference TRBV30 and TRBJ1-1): SQTIHQWPATLVQPVGSPLSLECTVEGTSNPNLYWYRQAAGRGLQLLFYSVGIGQISSEVPQNLSASRPQDRQFILSSKKLLLSDSGFYLCAVKDDTEAFFGQGTRLTVV.

The rearrangement uses TRBV28 and TRBJ1-2, with no clear D. The CDR3 length is 13 residues. Germline values: CDR1 MDHEN, CDR2 SYDVKM. Between the trimmed V and J ends, which lost 3 bases and 3 bases, there was a span of 8 bases. The CDR3 nucleotides read TGTGCCAGCAGTTTTTCACCCCACTATGGCTACACCTTC. Its protein product is CASSFSPHYGYTF.

This chain connects TRBV29-1 to TRBJ1-4, with 9 bases fitting TRBD1. The V gene's germline CDR1 is SQVTM and CDR2 ANQGSEA. Losses at the gene ends were 0 bases for V and 7 bases for J; bases not matched to a gene: 6. This CDR3 comprises 15 residues. The CDR3 bases are TGCAGCGTTGAAGACCCGGACAGGGGAGGTGAAAAACTGTTTTTT. Its translation is CSVEDPDRGGEKLFF.

The chain uses TRBV5-1 and TRBJ2-7; no firm D call. The CDR3 is 14 amino acids. CDR1 and CDR2 (germline): SGHRS, YFSETQ. The ends were cut back, 4 bases at V and 2 bases at J, with 13 bases in the middle. The CDR3 region has the DNA TGCGCCAGCAGCGTGGCCTCAGACGCCTACGAGCAGTACTTC. Translated: CASSVASDAYEQYF.

The chain employs TRBV19 and TRBJ1-5; D uncertain. V lost 6 bases and J lost 3, with 9 bases in between. CDR1 is LNHDA and CDR2 is SQIVND in the germline V gene (reference sequence). The CDR3 loop spans 13 amino acids. The CDR3 loop is CASSPADNQPQHF. In nucleotides, the CDR3 is TGTGCCAGTAGCCCGGCAGACAATCAGCCCCAGCATTTT.

The genes are TRBV4-2 and TRBJ1-1, with D perhaps TRBD1 (6 bases). Per germline, CDR1 LGHNA and CDR2 YNFKEQ. V was cut by 1 base and J by 11 bases, with 17 bases left in between. The CDR3 is made up of 14 amino acids. CDR3 residues: CASSQGETRRGAFF. Here the CDR3 DNA reads TGTGCCAGCAGCCAAGGGGAGACCAGGAGGGGGGCTTTCTTT.

The rearrangement joins TRBV2 to TRBJ1-4; D is possibly TRBD1 (6 bases). CDR1 is SNHLY and CDR2 is FYNNEI in the germline V gene. Trimming cost V 2 bases and J 8 bases, with 12 bases left between them. The CDR3 totals 14 residues. CDR3 protein: CASSESGVGEKLFF. The CDR3 region has the DNA TGTGCCAGCAGTGAATCAGGGGTAGGCGAAAAACTGTTTTTT.

The J gene is TRBJ2-7, the V gene TRBV30; D is undetermined. V lost 0 bases and J 4 bases, leaving 13 bases between the germline ends. The CDR3 is 14 amino acids. Germline loops: CDR1 GTSNPN, CDR2 SVGIG (reference sequence). The CDR3 sequence: CAWSVYPGAYEQYF. For the CDR3, the DNA is TGTGCCTGGAGTGTTTACCCGGGCGCGTACGAGCAGTACTTC.

The chain uses TRBV5-5 and TRBJ2-1, with D perhaps TRBD2 (5 bases). CDR1 and CDR2 from the germline V gene are SGHKS and YYEKEE (reference sequence). The CDR3 is made up of 12 amino acids. Trimming removed 5 bases from V and 11 bases from J, with 14 bases in between. The CDR3 here is CASRPQAAQQFF. In DNA form, the CDR3 reads TGTGCCAGCAGACCCCAAGCGGCGCAGCAGTTCTTC. Looking up the rest from reference TRBV5-5 and TRBJ2-1 gives the full variable domain: DAGVTQSPTHLIKTRGQQVTLRCSPISGHKSVSWYQQVLGQGPQFIFQYYEKEERGRGNFPDRFSARQFPNYSSELNVNALLLGDSALYLCASRPQAAQQFFGPGTRLTVL.